This T cell receptor (beta chain) was obtained from a study of blood T cells in healthy people across ages. Broader study findings: CMV infection status of these donors was not known.

Notes on this clonotype: Its antigen is unidentified.

Germline V gives CDR1 SGDLS, CDR2 YYNGEE. The length of the CDR3 is 15 residues. The authors ran a second PCR of about 7 to 11 cycles using a sample-barcoded 5' primer and a J-beta primer mix. From the 5' RACE reads, TCRdb called clonotypes with MiXCR, one entry per CDR3 protein. The sample has approximately 800,000 distinct CDR3 sequences; around 62% are singletons. The V gene is TRBV9, the J gene TRBJ2-4, with D perhaps matching TRBD1 (6 bases). The DNA end favors TRBJ2-7, so the J call may be wrong. The specimen was blood. The receptor was isolated from a man aged 25 to 40 in good health. The CDR3 DNA reads TGTGCCAGCAGCGCACTTGCGGACAGCTACTACGAGCAGTACTTC. This sequence encodes CASSALADSYYEQYF.